Presented here are 12 T cell receptor beta chains from one specimen sequenced in a study of blood T cell repertoires in COVID-19. Measured with immunoSEQ multiplex PCR; TCRdb has only the in-frame clones, and not every one. Of about 120,000 clones detected, less than 95% appear once; the ten largest clones hold 1.5% to 2%. Sequenced: peripheral blood. The source is a human donor with active COVID-19. The donor label of this sample is uncertain.

The CDR3, as DNA: TGTGCCAGCAGGCAGGGGGTTCACTATGGCTACACCTTC. Protein product: CASRQGVHYGYTF. The J gene is TRBJ1-2, the V gene TRBV28; 7 bases fit TRBD1. With 6 bases clipped from V and 3 bases from J, the junction kept 4 bases outside the gene matches. The CDR3 has 13 residues. Germline V CDR1 and CDR2: MDHEN, SYDVKM.

This clone showed up just once. The chain carries TRBV19 and TRBJ1-2, with TRBD1 identical over 7 bases. V gave up 3 bases and J gave up 4 bases; unmatched junction bases: 8. The CDR3 is made up of 15 amino acids. Germline V CDR1 and CDR2: LNHDA, SQIVND (reference sequence). CDR3 region: CASSMKGASSYGYTF. CDR3 nucleotides: TGTGCCAGTAGTATGAAGGGGGCCTCCTCCTATGGCTACACCTTC.

The J gene is TRBJ2-3, the V gene TRBV12-3 or TRBV12-4; D is possibly TRBD1 (6 bases). Trimming took 6 bases from V and 4 from J, leaving 11 bases between them. This CDR3 is 13 amino acids long. The CDR3 sequence: CASSPQGPDTQYF. The CDR3 DNA follows: TGTGCCAGCAGCCCACAGGGTCCAGATACGCAGTATTTT.

The rearrangement joins TRBV5-6 to TRBJ1-4, with 8 bases lining up with TRBD1. Germline values: CDR1 SGHDT, CDR2 YYEEEE. The V gene end was trimmed by 0 bases and the J gene end by 7 bases; junction bases not matched to a gene: 5. The CDR3 extends over 15 amino acids. The CDR3 reads CASSLEGRGPEKLFF. The CDR3 DNA reads TGTGCCAGCAGCTTGGAGGGCAGGGGGCCTGAAAAACTGTTTTTT.

This clone was detected a few times. CDR3 DNA sequence: TGCGCCAGCAGTGAGTCGGGCCCGCGCGAGCAGTACTTC. It codes for CASSESGPREQYF. The chain combines TRBV10-1 with TRBJ2-7, with D hard to call. This CDR3 has 13 amino acids. Trimming removed 0 bases at V and 6 bases at J, with 9 bases between. Germline assignment: CDR1 WNHNN and CDR2 SYGVQD (reference sequence).

This sequence joins TRBV24-1 and TRBJ2-5, with D perhaps matching TRBD2 (5 bases). CDR1 and CDR2 from the germline V gene are KGHDR and SFDVKD. The CDR3 has 15 amino acids. The V end lost 5 bases, the J end lost 5 bases, and 17 bases lay between the germline ends. Written as DNA, the CDR3 is TGTGCCACCAGTGCCCAGGTGACTAATCGGGAGACCCAGTACTTC. It is translated as CATSAQVTNRETQYF.

This clone occurred once. The chain employs TRBV7-2 and TRBJ1-2; TRBD1 is a possible D gene (5 bases). Germline CDR1 is SGHTA and CDR2 is FQGNSA. The germline V and J ends were trimmed by 5 bases and 2 bases, with 12 bases remaining between them. There are 14 residues in the CDR3. CDR3 sequence reads: CASSREYRNYGYTF. For the CDR3, the DNA is TGTGCCAGCAGCCGGGAGTACAGGAACTATGGCTACACCTTC.

This chain links TRBV6-2 or TRBV6-3 with TRBJ1-1, with D tentatively TRBD1 (6 bases). This CDR3 is 14 amino acids long. The germline V gene encodes CDR1 MNHEY and CDR2 SVGEGT. Trimming cost V 4 bases and J 2 bases, with 11 bases left between them. In nucleotides, the CDR3 is TGTGCCAGCAGTTCGGCAGGGGTTAACACTGAAGCTTTCTTT. Translation gives CASSSAGVNTEAFF.

Worth noting for this clone: A read error may produce the germline difference seen at one junction end. This chain links TRBV18 with TRBJ1-1, with D unresolved. This CDR3 is 13 amino acids long. Germline-derived CDR1 and CDR2 are KGHSH and LQKENI. CDR3 sequence (DNA): TGTGCCAGCTCACCACGGGAGGGTGAGCTTTCAATTTTT. This translates into CASSPREGELSIF.

The chain carries TRBV5-1 and TRBJ2-5; 8 nucleotides line up with TRBD1. Looked up from germline, CDR1 is SGHRS and CDR2 is YFSETQ. This CDR3 is 15 amino acids long. The V and J ends lost 4 bases and 5 bases, in that order; junction bases with no gene match: 10. This chain's CDR3 is CASSPGQGLRETQYF. The DNA for the CDR3 is TGCGCCAGCAGCCCCGGACAGGGATTACGCGAGACCCAGTACTTC.

The chain employs TRBV10-2 and TRBJ1-5; TRBD1 is a possible D gene (5 bases). Between the trimmed V and J ends, which lost 3 bases and 6 bases, there was a span of 12 bases. Germline V gene lookup returns CDR1 WSHSY and CDR2 SAAADI. The CDR3 has 14 residues. This chain's CDR3 is CASSDGGLSQPQHF. The CDR3 nucleotides are TGCGCCAGCAGTGACGGGGGTTTAAGTCAGCCCCAGCATTTT.

The DNA of the CDR3 is TGCGCCAGCAGCCCGGGACAGGGGCCGAACTATGGCTACACCTTC. Amino acid sequence: CASSPGQGPNYGYTF. This chain joins TRBV4-1 and TRBJ1-2; 10 bases are a match to TRBD1. From germline, CDR1 is MGHRA and CDR2 YSYEKL. After removal of 4 bases from V and 2 bases from J, the junction contained 4 bases not matched to a gene. This CDR3 has 15 residues.